This T cell receptor (beta chain) was identified in a study of technical replicates of blood from several donors listed by TCRdb under 2017. This clone was counted many times. No cognate antigen has been identified for it. No base quality values were provided; no much bigger clone lies one nucleotide off. Here V drops 0 bases and J drops 4 bases, and the junction holds 13 bases not matched to any gene. The CDR1 and CDR2 encoded by the germline V gene are LGHNT and FRNRAP. Measured from the cysteine to the phenylalanine, the CDR3 is 18 residues long. The retained sequence is limited to the CDR3, 54 bases, with the frame set at the first base. Libraries were prepared through the immunoSEQ multiplex PCR assay. TCRdb carries this immuneACCESS record with in-frame sequences only. Its versions omit some clonotypes, under half of them owing to an unresolved V gene in the studies checked, with the rest unexplained. The sample profile shows fewer than 85,000 clones; approximately 96% of them were found once. Approximately 0.3% of the sample comes from the top ten.

The chain couples TRBV12-5 to TRBJ1-1; TRBD1 agrees with 8 junctional bases. The receptor was derived from a human donor in good health. Material for sequencing was T cells isolated from PBMCs. The sequenced DNA: TGTGCTAGTGGTTTGGTAAGGATTATCGGACAGGGAATCACTGAAGCTTTCTTT. Its protein product is CASGLVRIIGQGITEAFF.